What follows are 8 T cell receptor beta chains derived from one specimen sequenced in a study of T cell responses to AZD1222 COVID-19 vaccine. The table came from immunoSEQ multiplex PCR; TCRdb's copy has only in-frame clones and leaves some out. In the table there are about 140,000 clones, over 90% of which are singletons. This material consisted of peripheral blood, taken on day 0 of AZD1222 vaccination. All receptors come from an adult in good health.

V and J are TRBV5-1 and TRBJ2-6; D is unclear. This CDR3 has 14 amino acids. Trimming took 4 bases from V and 4 from J, leaving 9 bases between them. Germline CDR1 is SGHRS and CDR2 is YFSETQ. The CDR3 spells CASSTRAGANVLTF. The CDR3 region has the DNA TGCGCCAGCAGCACAAGGGCCGGGGCCAACGTCCTGACTTTC.

The chain employs TRBV7-9 and TRBJ2-1; D possibly corresponds to TRBD2 (6 bases). V was shortened by 5 bases and J by 10 bases, with 21 bases between the two germline ends. The CDR3 runs 15 residues. Per germline, CDR1 SEHNR and CDR2 FQNEAQ (reference sequence). The chain's CDR3 is CASSLREDSAQEQFF. Written as DNA, the CDR3 is TGTGCCAGCAGCCTAAGGGAGGACTCGGCTCAGGAGCAGTTCTTC.

The genes are TRBV2 and TRBJ1-2; 9 positions match TRBD1. CDR1 is SNHLY, CDR2 FYNNEI, per germline. The CDR3 spans 14 residues. Trimming removed 4 bases from V and 3 bases from J; junction bases left unmatched: 3. CDR3 protein: CASSGTGVDYGYTF. The DNA of the CDR3 is TGTGCCAGCAGTGGGACAGGGGTGGACTATGGCTACACCTTC.

The rearrangement joins TRBV5-5 to TRBJ1-6; D ambiguous. Trimming shortened V by 0 bases and J by 0 bases, and 1 base separated the two germline ends. Germline CDR1 is SGHKS and CDR2 is YYEKEE (reference sequence). This CDR3 contains 14 residues. CDR3 nucleotide sequence: TGTGCCAGCAGCTTGGGCTCCTATAATTCACCCCTCCACTTT. The encoded protein is CASSLGSYNSPLHF.

This clone was seen just once. This chain links TRBV3-1 (or the pseudogene TRBV3-2) with TRBJ2-2, with 7 nucleotides matching TRBD1. V dropped 1 base and J dropped 5; count of bases not matched to a gene: 1. This CDR3 has 14 amino acids. The V gene's germline CDR1 is LGHDT and CDR2 YNNKEL (reference sequence). CDR3 residues: CASSQAGGTGELFF. Here the CDR3 DNA reads TGTGCCAGCAGCCAAGCAGGGGGAACCGGGGAGCTGTTTTTT.

This rearrangement joins TRBV28 to TRBJ1-2; D gene ambiguous. Germline-derived CDR1 and CDR2 are MDHEN and SYDVKM. The CDR3 covers 12 residues. With 10 bases removed from V and 3 bases from J, the gap between germline ends came to 12 bases. The CDR3 loop is CATNGEDYGYTF. The CDR3 DNA sequence: TGTGCCACCAATGGGGAAGACTATGGCTACACCTTC.

This clone showed up just once. The chain couples TRBV12-5 to TRBJ1-4; perhaps TRBD1 as D (6 bases). The CDR3 covers 15 residues. V lost 0 bases and J 7 bases, leaving 12 bases between the germline ends. Germline CDR1 is LGHNT and CDR2 is FRNRAP. In DNA form, the CDR3 reads TGTGCTAGTGGTTTGGTAACGGGGGCTGCTGAAAAACTGTTTTTT. Protein product: CASGLVTGAAEKLFF.

The chain uses TRBV29-1 and TRBJ2-2, with D tentatively TRBD1 or TRBD2 (5 bases each). Trimming shortened V by 6 bases and J by 4 bases, and 9 bases separated the two germline ends. The CDR3 is 12 amino acids. The germline V gene encodes CDR1 SQVTM and CDR2 ANQGSEA. The CDR3 DNA reads as TGCAGCGTCTCGGGGACCACCGGGGAGCTGTTTTTT. As protein: CSVSGTTGELFF.